The sequence of this TCR beta chain was determined in a study of blood T cell repertoires in COVID-19. For the study at large: Samples taken during acute and convalescent COVID-19 were collected in the United States, Italy and Spain. Sources were T cells, B-cell-depleted T cells, or PBMCs; the material itself was cDNA or gDNA.

This clone was seen just once. Original analysis: By means of reference gene primer amplification, nucleated cell counts were estimated. Repertoires were generated with immunoSEQ multiplex PCR, while TCRdb's copy carries only in-frame clones and drops some. V and J calls and clone size come straight from that table; D and trimming were deduced from the DNA. The sample includes 150,000 to 200,000 clones, roughly 86% of them seen just once. It was during active infection that Seattle patients were enrolled and then longitudinally followed. Germline values: CDR1 SGHVS, CDR2 FQNEAQ. The CDR3 extends over 14 amino acids. With 5 bases clipped from V and 10 bases from J, the junction kept 4 bases outside the gene matches.

V and J are TRBV7-8 and TRBJ2-1; 14 nucleotides match TRBD2. This receptor was taken from a woman aged 80 or over with COVID-19, enrolled during active disease. Sequenced: peripheral blood. CDR3 loop: CASSGTSGSNEQFF. CDR3 DNA sequence: TGTGCCAGCAGCGGGACTAGCGGGAGTAACGAGCAGTTCTTC.